These 20 T cell receptor beta chains came from one sample sequenced in a study of shared clonotypes between healthy human individuals. Some clones are missing from TCRdb's copy, which holds only in-frame ones; the method was immunoSEQ multiplex PCR. Of around 1,900,000 clones in the sample, roughly 95% were seen once. Only CD45RO-negative cells positively selected for CCR7 counted as naive CD8 cells, so terminally differentiated effector memory CD45RA+ cells were excluded. The specimen was naive CD8+ T cells from PBMCs. All receptors derive from a man aged 18 to 29 in good health. Some clones in this sample may be carry-over from other donors' samples.

For this clone: The sample holds other DNA sequences that translate to the same CDR3. The CDR3 region is CASSTGGSNQPQHF. CDR3 sequence (DNA): TGTGCCAGCAGCACGGGGGGGAGCAATCAGCCCCAGCATTTT. The chain couples TRBV27 to TRBJ1-5; TRBD1 might be the D (5 bases). The germline V and J ends were trimmed by 6 bases and 1 base, with 10 bases remaining between them. Germline V gene lookup returns CDR1 MNHEY and CDR2 SMNVEV (reference sequence). The CDR3 loop spans 14 amino acids.

This sequence joins TRBV25-1 and TRBJ2-5; 12 positions match TRBD2. Trimming cost V 4 bases and J 1 base; bases outside gene matches: 4. Germline CDR1 is MGHDK and CDR2 is SYGVNS. The CDR3 consists of 16 residues. The CDR3 sequence: CASSVRLAGAQETQYF. For the CDR3, the DNA is TGTGCCAGCAGTGTACGACTAGCGGGAGCCCAAGAGACCCAGTACTTC.

The genes are TRBV5-4 and TRBJ2-7, with TRBD2 identical over 12 bases. Trimming took 4 bases from V and 5 from J; bases not matched to a gene: 10. Germline loops: CDR1 SGHNT, CDR2 YYREEE (reference sequence). This CDR3 comprises 16 residues. The CDR3 nucleotides read TGTGCCAGCAGCCCGCGACTAGCGGGAGACCCCCACGAGCAGTACTTC. The encoded protein is CASSPRLAGDPHEQYF.

V usage is TRBV6-6 and J usage is TRBJ2-7, with no clear D. CDR1 and CDR2 (germline): MNHNY, SVGAGI (reference sequence). The CDR3 is made up of 14 amino acids. Trimming stripped 4 bases from V and 1 base from J, with 11 bases between. In DNA form, the CDR3 reads TGTGCCAGCAGTTCCTGGACGGCTTCCTACGAGCAGTACTTC. This encodes CASSSWTASYEQYF.

The rearrangement links TRBV30 to TRBJ1-2, with D uncertain. Trimming took off 4 bases at V and 5 bases at J, with 11 bases between the two ends. Germline V lookup: CDR1 GTSNPN, CDR2 SVGIG (reference sequence). CDR3 length: 12 amino acids. The CDR3 reads CAWTVGSYGYTF. In nucleotides, the CDR3 is TGTGCCTGGACAGTGGGTTCGTATGGCTACACCTTC.

The gene calls are TRBV4-3 and TRBJ2-1, with TRBD1 matching over 7 bases. With 7 bases clipped from V and 3 bases from J, the junction kept 6 bases outside the gene matches. This CDR3 spans 14 amino acids. Germline loops: CDR1 LGHNA, CDR2 YSLEER. CDR3 in DNA: TGCGCCAGCACGAACGACAGGGACTACAATGAGCAGTTCTTC. It codes for CASTNDRDYNEQFF.

J is TRBJ2-7 and V is TRBV6-1, with no clear D. Per germline, CDR1 MNHNS and CDR2 SASEGT. The CDR3 spans 14 residues. Trimming pared 3 bases from V and 0 bases from J, leaving 9 bases between. The CDR3, as DNA: TGTGCCAGCAGTGAGGGATTCGTCTCCTACGAGCAGTACTTC. Translation gives CASSEGFVSYEQYF.

A remark on this clone: The same CDR3 is also encoded by other DNA sequences in this sample. The chain has TRBV27 and TRBJ1-5; D is ambiguous. Germline V lookup: CDR1 MNHEY, CDR2 SMNVEV (reference sequence). This CDR3 has 11 amino acids. The V gene lost 9 bases and the J gene lost 4 bases, with 7 bases spanning the gap. The CDR3 DNA reads as TGTGCCAGTGGTTTAAATCAGCCCCAGCATTTT. It codes for CASGLNQPQHF.

The chain employs TRBV28 and TRBJ2-1; 7 nucleotides line up with TRBD2. Losses at the gene ends were 11 bases for V and 4 bases for J; bases not matched to a gene: 8. Looked up from germline, CDR1 is MDHEN and CDR2 is SYDVKM. CDR3 length: 13 amino acids. CDR3 protein: CAGGLGVYNEQFF. The CDR3 DNA reads as TGTGCCGGAGGACTAGGGGTTTACAATGAGCAGTTCTTC.

This chain links TRBV27 with TRBJ2-5; 7 nucleotides agree with TRBD1. This CDR3 region has 15 residues. The J segment lost 4 bases and the V segment lost 6 bases, leaving 11 bases of the junction unmatched. Germline V gene data show CDR1 as MNHEY and CDR2 as SMNVEV (reference sequence). CDR3 sequence reads: CASSPTGNLAETQYF. As DNA, the CDR3 is TGTGCCAGCAGCCCGACAGGGAATTTGGCAGAGACCCAGTACTTC.

This clone is a singleton in its sample. V usage is TRBV30 and J usage is TRBJ2-7, with TRBD2 matching over 12 bases. V dropped 0 bases and J dropped 7; count of bases not matched to a gene: 4. This CDR3 has 14 amino acids. Germline CDR1 and CDR2: GTSNPN and SVGIG (reference sequence). The CDR3 here is CAWSVRLAGEEQYF. Here the CDR3 DNA reads TGTGCCTGGAGTGTACGACTAGCGGGAGAGGAGCAGTACTTC.

The chain uses TRBV27 and TRBJ1-5; D remains ambiguous. Germline-derived CDR1 and CDR2 are MNHEY and SMNVEV (reference sequence). The CDR3 totals 15 residues. V lost 1 base and J 2 bases, leaving 9 bases between the germline ends. DNA for the CDR3: TGTGCCAGCAGTTTATACCCAGTAGGCAATCAGCCCCAGCATTTT. Translating it yields CASSLYPVGNQPQHF.

This clone was seen more than once but under ten times. The chain employs TRBV4-3 and TRBJ1-5; D is unresolved. CDR3 length equals 13 residues. V was cut by 1 base and J by 7 bases, with 8 bases left in between. The V gene's germline CDR1 is LGHNA and CDR2 YSLEER. The CDR3 sequence is CASSQGSGQPQHF. DNA of the CDR3: TGCGCCAGCAGCCAAGGTAGCGGCCAGCCCCAGCATTTT.

This chain connects TRBV9 to TRBJ2-3; 7 nucleotides agree with TRBD1. Germline CDR1 is SGDLS and CDR2 is YYNGEE. The CDR3 consists of 20 residues. The V gene end was trimmed by 4 bases and the J gene end by 0 bases; junction bases not matched to a gene: 20. The CDR3 region is CASSTPTPGGTASSTDTQYF. The CDR3 DNA is TGTGCCAGCAGCACCCCCACTCCGGGTGGGACAGCGTCTAGCACAGATACGCAGTATTTT.

This chain uses TRBV27 with TRBJ2-2; 9 bases match TRBD2. The length of the CDR3 is 15 residues. V lost 9 bases, J lost 6 bases, and 11 bases stayed unmatched. CDR1 MNHEY and CDR2 SMNVEV come from the germline V gene (reference sequence). The CDR3 coding sequence is TGTGCCAGTACCCGTAGCGGGAGTCGACCCGGGGAGCTGTTTTTT. It encodes CASTRSGSRPGELFF.

This clone has only one observation. The chain uses TRBV2 and TRBJ2-3; tentatively, D is TRBD1 (6 bases). The ends were cut back, 5 bases at V and 2 bases at J, with 17 bases in the middle. CDR3 length: 16 residues. CDR1 is SNHLY and CDR2 is FYNNEI in the germline V gene. The CDR3 nucleotides read TGTGCCAGCAGTAGGGGGAGAGCGGAAAACACAGATACGCAGTATTTT. Translating gives CASSRGRAENTDTQYF.

This clone came up once. The chain recombines TRBV28 with TRBJ2-1; TRBD1 might be the D (5 bases). With 6 bases removed from V and 2 bases from J, the gap between germline ends came to 17 bases. CDR3 length: 16 amino acids. Germline loops: CDR1 MDHEN, CDR2 SYDVKM. The CDR3 sequence is CASSTQGEGTYNEQFF. The CDR3 DNA is TGTGCCAGCAGCACTCAAGGGGAAGGTACCTACAATGAGCAGTTCTTC.

This chain joins TRBV5-4 and TRBJ2-1; D gene ambiguous. Trimming shortened V by 2 bases and J by 5 bases, and 8 bases separated the two germline ends. The CDR3 covers 13 residues. Germline CDR1 reads SGHNT; CDR2 reads YYREEE (reference sequence). CDR3 sequence (DNA): TGTGCCAGCAGCTTCGAACTGGACAATGAGCAGTTCTTC. Translation: CASSFELDNEQFF. Together with reference TRBV5-4 and TRBJ2-1, the CDR3 gives the full variable domain: ETGVTQSPTHLIKTRGQQVTLRCSSQSGHNTVSWYQQALGQGPQFIFQYYREEENGRGNFPPRFSGLQFPNYSSELNVNALELDDSALYLCASSFELDNEQFFGPGTRLTVL.

The chain has TRBV2 and TRBJ2-7; tentative D call: TRBD1 (5 bases). V lost 6 bases and J 2 bases, leaving 14 bases between the germline ends. The CDR3 runs to 14 residues. Per the germline V gene, CDR1 is SNHLY and CDR2 is FYNNEI. In nucleotides, the CDR3 is TGTGCCAGCAGCGGACAACAGAATACCTACGAGCAGTACTTC. Translating gives CASSGQQNTYEQYF.

In nucleotides, the CDR3 is TGTGCCACCAGCAGAGTCGACAGTCAAGAGACCCAGTACTTC. Translation: CATSRVDSQETQYF. V usage is TRBV15 and J usage is TRBJ2-5; TRBD1 might be the D (5 bases). V lost 1 base, J lost 2 bases, and 8 bases lay in between. The CDR3 covers 14 residues. From germline, CDR1 is LNHNV and CDR2 YYDKDF (reference sequence).